The 26 T cell receptor beta chains below come from one sample, sequenced in a study. TCRdb independently ran MiXCR on the RT-PCR reads; one entry per CDR3 protein. The table has about 680,000 distinct CDR3 sequences, approximately 15% seen once. The sequenced sample consisted of memory CD4+ T cells from blood. The receptors shown here come from a female donor in good health, serving as a healthy control.

In its sample, this clonotype was seen many times. The chain links TRBV6-1 to TRBJ1-2; 9 nucleotides align to TRBD1. Trimming cost V 5 bases and J 5 bases; bases outside gene matches: 6. The V gene's germline CDR1 is MNHNS and CDR2 SASEGT. The CDR3 runs to 14 residues. CDR3 in amino acids: CASSQGTGPYGYTF. The CDR3, as DNA: TGTGCCAGCAGTCAAGGGACAGGGCCTTATGGCTACACCTTC.

This clonotype was seen ten or more times. CDR3 DNA: TGCAGTGCAAGACAGGGAGGAAATCAGCCCCAGCATTTT. This sequence encodes CSARQGGNQPQHF. This sequence joins TRBV20-1 and TRBJ1-5, with 7 bases identical to TRBD1. The germline V gene encodes CDR1 DFQATT and CDR2 SNEGSKA (reference sequence). J lost 4 bases, V lost 6 bases, and 6 bases had no gene match. The CDR3 has 13 amino acids.

This rearrangement joins TRBV5-6 to TRBJ2-7; 9 positions agree with TRBD2. Germline V gene sequence: CDR1 SGHDT, CDR2 YYEEEE. The junction had 8 bases not matched to a gene; V was cut back by 1 base and J by 6 bases. CDR3 size: 15 residues. The chain's CDR3 is CASSLMAGGVGEQYF. CDR3 DNA sequence: TGTGCCAGCAGCTTGATGGCGGGAGGGGTGGGCGAGCAGTACTTC.

This clonotype was recorded many times. The chain uses TRBV4-2 and TRBJ1-2; perhaps TRBD1 as D (5 bases). The CDR3 runs to 13 residues. V lost 6 bases, J lost 6 bases, and 14 bases lay in between. Germline-derived CDR1 and CDR2 are LGHNA and YNFKEQ. CDR3 in DNA: TGTGCCAGCAGAACGGGCCTGGGGGATGGCTACACCTTC. Translation: CASRTGLGDGYTF.

The rearrangement links TRBV20-1 to TRBJ2-5; D is undetermined. Per germline, CDR1 DFQATT and CDR2 SNEGSKA (reference sequence). Trimming stripped 6 bases from V and 5 bases from J, with 13 bases between. The length of the CDR3 is 12 residues. This CDR3 reads CSAPRLGETQYF. DNA for the CDR3: TGCAGTGCGCCTAGACTTGGTGAGACCCAGTACTTC.

This clonotype was recorded many times. V gene TRBV9 combines with J gene TRBJ1-1, with 9 bases lining up with TRBD1. The CDR3 extends over 13 amino acids. Per germline, CDR1 SGDLS and CDR2 YYNGEE. V shed 4 bases, J shed 11 bases, and the junction held 9 bases outside the gene matches. DNA of the CDR3: TGTGCCAGCAGCCCGGGACAGGGATACAGGGCTTTCTTT. Encoded protein: CASSPGQGYRAFF.

V usage is TRBV6-2 or TRBV6-3 and J usage is TRBJ1-1; D is unresolved. The V end was cut by 7 bases, the J end by 4 bases, with 16 bases between. The CDR3 is made up of 14 amino acids. Germline V gene lookup returns CDR1 MNHEY and CDR2 SVGEGT. CDR3 region: CASTPSREGTEAFF. CDR3 sequence (DNA): TGTGCCAGCACCCCATCAAGGGAGGGCACTGAAGCTTTCTTT.

In this sample, this clonotype turned up a few times. This chain joins TRBV7-9 and TRBJ1-1; 7 bases are shared with TRBD1. With V trimmed by 7 bases and J by 8 bases, 10 bases remained unmatched. Germline V gives CDR1 SEHNR, CDR2 FQNEAQ (reference sequence). CDR3 length equals 13 residues. The CDR3 sequence is CASTIGGNREAFF. As DNA, the CDR3 is TGTGCCAGCACCATAGGGGGCAATCGGGAAGCTTTCTTT. Complete variable domain (other parts from reference TRBV7-9 and TRBJ1-1): DTGVSQNPRHKITKRGQNVTFRCDPISEHNRLYWYRQTLGQGPEFLTYFQNEAQLEKSRLLSDRFSAERPKGSFSTLEIQRTEQGDSAMYLCASTIGGNREAFFGQGTRLTVV.

This clonotype was seen only a few times. The J gene is TRBJ1-1, the V gene TRBV12-3 or TRBV12-4, with no clear D. V was pared by 1 base and J by 10 bases, with 13 bases between. The CDR3 loop spans 13 amino acids. The CDR3 reads CASSLVTGYGAFF. The CDR3 nucleotides are TGTGCCAGCAGTTTAGTAACCGGGTATGGAGCTTTCTTT.

This clonotype has more than one count but fewer than ten. A much larger clone differs by one base, so this may be a read error. The chain couples TRBV9 to TRBJ2-1, with 9 bases that match TRBD2. The length of the CDR3 is 15 residues. The trim removed 4 bases at V and 7 bases at J, leaving 9 bases unmatched. From germline, CDR1 is SGDLS and CDR2 YYNGEE. The CDR3 sequence: CASSILAGSFNEQFF. CDR3 bases: TGTGCCAGCAGCATTCTAGCGGGGAGCTTTAATGAGCAGTTCTTC.

This clonotype has ten or more counts. V is TRBV7-2 and J is TRBJ2-7, with 7 bases lining up with TRBD2. Germline V CDR1 and CDR2: SGHTA, FQGNSA. J gave up 3 bases and V 2 bases, and 1 base lay outside the gene matches. The CDR3 extends over 13 amino acids. CDR3 nucleotides: TGTGCCAGCAGCTTACGGGAGGTCTACGAGCAGTACTTC. This codes for CASSLREVYEQYF.

The rearrangement uses TRBV7-3 and TRBJ2-1, with 9 bases aligning to TRBD2. CDR1 and CDR2 from the germline V gene are SGHTA and FQGTGA. CDR3 length equals 16 residues. With V trimmed by 4 bases and J by 2 bases, 6 bases remained unmatched. CDR3 nucleotides: TGTGCCAGCAGCTCAAATAGCGGGGGCACCTACAATGAGCAGTTCTTC. Its protein product is CASSSNSGGTYNEQFF. Combining the CDR3 with reference TRBV7-3 and TRBJ2-1 gives the whole variable domain GAGVSQTPSNKVTEKGKYVELRCDPISGHTALYWYRQSLGQGPEFLIYFQGTGAADDSGLPNDRFFAVRPEGSVSTLKIQRTERGDSAVYLCASSSNSGGTYNEQFFGPGTRLTVL.

This clonotype was recorded a few times. The V gene is TRBV24-1, the J gene TRBJ1-1, with TRBD1 identical over 7 bases. CDR1 and CDR2 from the germline V gene are KGHDR and SFDVKD. The V and J ends lost 6 bases and 5 bases, in that order; junction bases with no gene match: 5. CDR3 length: 13 residues. CDR3 in DNA: TGTGCCACCAGTTCCCAGGGGGGGACTGAAGCTTTCTTT. Its protein is CATSSQGGTEAFF.

The V and J genes are TRBV20-1 and TRBJ2-5; TRBD2 matches 8 bases. V trimming: 5 bases; J trimming: 2 bases; junction bases outside the gene matches: 10. Per the germline V gene, CDR1 is DFQATT and CDR2 is SNEGSKA (reference sequence). The CDR3 sequence is 15 residues long. CDR3 DNA sequence: TGCAGTGCTTTTCCCAAGACGGGAGGGCAAGAGACCCAGTACTTC. This translates into CSAFPKTGGQETQYF.

At least ten counts were recorded for this clonotype. The rearrangement joins TRBV4-3 to TRBJ2-7, with a weak D call TRBD1 (6 bases). V dropped 0 bases and J dropped 2 bases, with 8 bases sitting between them. The CDR3 is made up of 14 amino acids. Looked up from germline, CDR1 is LGHNA and CDR2 is YSLEER. The CDR3 region has the DNA TGCGCCAGCAGCCAAGATAGACAGGCCTACGAGCAGTACTTC. Protein sequence: CASSQDRQAYEQYF.

This sequence joins TRBV6-2 or TRBV6-3 and TRBJ1-2; D is uncertain. The CDR3 is 14 amino acids. The V and J ends lost 6 bases and 4 bases respectively, with 15 bases between them. Germline V CDR1 and CDR2: MNHEY, SVGEGT. The CDR3 DNA sequence: TGTGCCAGCAGCTTGGTTGACCCCGGCTATGGCTACACCTTC. The encoded protein is CASSLVDPGYGYTF.

In its sample, this clonotype was seen many times. This chain uses TRBV4-1 with TRBJ2-5, with a weak D call TRBD1 (5 bases). The germline V gene has CDR1 MGHRA and CDR2 YSYEKL. Trimming cost V 0 bases and J 4 bases, with 12 bases left between them. The CDR3 length is 15 residues. In nucleotides, the CDR3 is TGCGCCAGCAGCCAAGATCCTGGTGGGGCAGAGACCCAGTACTTC. It specifies CASSQDPGGAETQYF.

There are a few counts of this clonotype. This sequence joins TRBV9 and TRBJ2-3; 8 bases agree with TRBD2. CDR1 is SGDLS and CDR2 is YYNGEE in the germline V gene. There are 18 residues in the CDR3. J was trimmed by 2 bases and V by 2 bases; bases with no gene match: 13. CDR3 amino acids: CASSVSVGRGDPTDTQYF. CDR3 sequence (DNA): TGTGCCAGCAGCGTTTCGGTAGGGCGGGGGGACCCCACAGATACGCAGTATTTT.

The chain employs TRBV4-3 and TRBJ2-7; D uncertain. The CDR3 contains 13 residues. Trimming shortened V by 4 bases and J by 9 bases, and 16 bases separated the two germline ends. Germline CDR1 is LGHNA and CDR2 is YSLEER. The DNA for the CDR3 is TGCGCCAGCAGCCCCAATTGGGCAGCCCGGCAGTACTTC. Its translation is CASSPNWAARQYF.

This clonotype was seen ten or more times. The chain uses TRBV20-1 and TRBJ2-7; TRBD1 matches at 8 bases. Germline CDR1 DFQATT, CDR2 SNEGSKA (reference sequence). The CDR3 is 13 amino acids. In DNA, the CDR3 is TGCAGCGCAGGGGACAGGCTTACCTACGAGCAGTACTTC. Translating it yields CSAGDRLTYEQYF.

In its sample, this clonotype was seen a few times. This sequence joins TRBV6-1 and TRBJ2-3; D remains unclear. V was cut by 1 base and J by 4 bases, with 12 bases left in between. CDR1 MNHNS and CDR2 SASEGT come from the germline V gene. This CDR3 comprises 15 residues. The CDR3 loop reads CASSEGAPGPDTQYF. CDR3 in DNA: TGTGCCAGCAGTGAAGGGGCCCCGGGCCCAGATACGCAGTATTTT.

In DNA form, the CDR3 reads TGTGCCAGCACCTTTCGACAGGGGGCGCGTTGGGACACTGAAGCTTTCTTT. This codes for CASTFRQGARWDTEAFF. The gene calls are TRBV7-8 and TRBJ1-1, with 10 bases matching TRBD1. Germline values: CDR1 SGHVS, CDR2 FQNEAQ. Losses at the gene ends were 7 bases for V and 3 bases for J; bases not matched to a gene: 14. This CDR3 region has 17 residues.

The table lists this clonotype with many counts. The gene calls are TRBV7-9 and TRBJ2-1, with D perhaps matching TRBD1 (6 bases). This CDR3 is 17 amino acids long. Germline assignment: CDR1 SEHNR and CDR2 FQNEAQ (reference sequence). V lost 5 bases, J lost 5 bases, and 22 bases lay in between. The CDR3 sequence: CASSHNRQAPSNNEQFF. The CDR3 region has the DNA TGTGCCAGCAGCCACAATAGACAGGCACCATCTAACAATGAGCAGTTCTTC.

This clonotype was observed a handful of times. This chain joins TRBV3-1 and TRBJ2-1; 9 bases align to TRBD2. CDR3 length equals 15 residues. Germline loops: CDR1 LGHDT, CDR2 YNNKEL (reference sequence). The junction had 7 bases not matched to a gene; V was cut back by 4 bases and J by 6 bases. The CDR3 nucleotides read TGTGCCAGCAGCCCCGGGACTAGCTCCCTCAATGAGCAGTTCTTC. This codes for CASSPGTSSLNEQFF.

This rearrangement joins TRBV2 to TRBJ1-5, with unresolved D. The germline gives CDR1 SNHLY, CDR2 FYNNEI. The CDR3 extends over 12 amino acids. The V end was cut by 0 bases, the J end by 9 bases, with 6 bases between. CDR3 amino acids: CASSEALSPQHF. The CDR3 DNA sequence: TGTGCCAGCAGTGAAGCTTTGTCGCCCCAGCATTTT.

There are a few counts of this clonotype. The V and J genes are TRBV28 and TRBJ2-4, with D hard to call. The CDR3 runs 16 residues. Trimming removed 3 bases from V and 3 bases from J, with 15 bases in between. From germline, CDR1 is MDHEN and CDR2 SYDVKM. The CDR3 coding sequence is TGTGCCAGCAGTTTCTGGGCAGACGTTAACAAAAACATTCAGTACTTC. The encoded protein is CASSFWADVNKNIQYF.